The entry that follows covers one TCR beta chain sequence. It lacks a known antigen. No much larger clone is present one base from it, and per-base qualities are unavailable. Genomic DNA was extracted from sorted cells for sequencing of the TCRbeta CDR3 region. The immunoSEQ Assay was used to sequence the TCRbeta CDR3 regions. TCRdb limited this immuneACCESS table to in-frame rearrangements with V and J called. A share of clones is missing; checked studies link under half to unresolved V genes, and the rest is unexplained. The sample records about 130,000 clones, around 93% of which are singletons. 1% of the sample is in the top ten clones. From its cysteine to its phenylalanine, the CDR3 spans 13 amino acids. Only the CDR3 DNA is retained, 39 bases long and in frame from the first base. Sequences SGHTA (CDR1) and FQGNSA (CDR2) are obtained from the germline V gene. At the junction V is shortened by 2 bases and J by 0 bases, with 4 bases in between.

The trial excluded patients who had a history of autoimmune disease or who were on systemic immunosuppression. Peripheral blood for TCR sequencing was collected from all dose cohorts at baseline, on cycle 4 day 1, and on cycle 7 day 1. The samples were taken from a phase I, first-in-human, multicenter, open-label dose-escalation trial of ivuxolimab. Adults with locally advanced or metastatic head and neck squamous cell, hepatocellular, melanoma or renal cell carcinoma were enrolled in the trial. Before TCR sequencing, CD4+ T cells and CD8+ T cells from peripheral blood were sorted into separate populations. The data originate from a study of OX40 agonist ivuxolimab in advanced cancers. Notes on the research overall: Ivuxolimab was a fully human IgG2 agonistic monoclonal antibody targeting the costimulatory receptor OX40 (CD134). Intravenous ivuxolimab was administered to patients every 2 weeks at six dose levels: 0.01, 0.1, 0.3, 1.5, 3 and 10 mg/kg. Among the 52 dose-escalation patients, some 19 had hepatocellular carcinoma, 15 or so melanoma, 9 renal cell carcinoma and 9 head and neck cancer. A male proportion of 75% to 85% and a mean age of around 60 years, ranging from about 20 to 85, were recorded for the dose-escalation cohort. Patients were allowed to have had prior anti-PD-1, anti-PD-L1 or anti-CTLA-4 therapy, and 40% of the dose-escalation patients had been treated with checkpoint inhibitors. Three dose-escalation patients achieved partial responses, one with hepatocellular carcinoma and two with cutaneous melanoma. The purpose of peripheral TCRbeta sequencing was to test whether ivuxolimab changed TCR sequence diversity and led to clonal T-cell expansion. The paper describes the monotherapy dose-escalation part (N of about 54 patients) of the phase I trial of ivuxolimab.

General conclusions and limits of the study: Partial responders in the 0.1-3.0 mg/kg groups had among the lowest normalized peripheral clonal expansion, especially among CD8+ T cells. At doses from 0.1 to 3.0 mg/kg, clonal expansion was seen in both CD4+ and CD8+ blood T cells between baseline and week 6. After ivuxolimab, CD8+ T cells had more expanded clones than CD4+ T cells on average. Low levels of normalized T-cell clonal expansion were also seen in some patients who did not respond. Which antigens the clonally expanded peripheral T cells were specific for was not determined.

The chain links TRBV7-2 with TRBJ1-2; no D gene is confidently identified. This material consisted of CD4+ or CD8+ T cells sorted from blood, taken in a trial of the OX40 agonist ivuxolimab. The clonotype was recovered from an adult with an advanced solid tumor such as melanoma, head and neck, liver or kidney cancer. The bases read TGTGCCAGCAGCTTAAACCCTAACTATGGCTACACCTTC. Translated, this is CASSLNPNYGYTF.